The entry below describes one TCR beta chain. This sample was taken from a study of control samples from healthy donors and cancer patients. Sequenced by immunoSEQ multiplex PCR; TCRdb stores in-frame clones only, minus some. This table holds roughly 130,000 clones, approximately 95% found once. V lost 2 bases and J lost 4; bases outside the gene matches: 6. Germline CDR1 reads SGHRS; CDR2 reads YFSETQ. The CDR3 is made up of 17 amino acids. The sequenced sample consisted of blood. This clonotype was obtained from a man aged 25-45 years in good health. The chain combines TRBV5-1 with TRBJ2-6; 10 nucleotides match TRBD1. The CDR3 DNA follows: TGCGCCAGCAGCTTCCGGGACAGGGGTGCCGGGGCCAACGTCCTGACTTTC. Its translation: CASSFRDRGAGANVLTF. Complete variable domain (other parts from reference TRBV5-1 and TRBJ2-6): KAGVTQTPRYLIKTRGQQVTLSCSPISGHRSVSWYQQTPGQGLQFLFEYFSETQRNKGNFPGRFSGRQFSNSRSEMNVSTLELGDSALYLCASSFRDRGAGANVLTFGAGSRLTVL.